A single sample gave rise to the 11 T cell receptor beta chains below, sequenced in a study of cytomegalovirus exposure and HLA in healthy donors. 13 Jbeta primers and 60 Vbeta primers were used for the PCR. Clones were sequenced by immunoSEQ multiplex PCR, and TCRdb holds only the in-frame ones, with some missing. The table shows some 150,000 clones, with 75% to 85% occurring only once. The sequenced sample was PBMCs. These TCRs come from a man aged 25 to 40 in good health and CMV-seronegative.

The V and J genes are TRBV2 and TRBJ2-3, with D uncertain. Looked up from germline, CDR1 is SNHLY and CDR2 is FYNNEI. This CDR3 region has 12 residues. Deletions cut 6 bases from V and 0 bases from J, with 4 bases between. CDR3 loop: CASRASTDTQYF. The CDR3 nucleotides read TGTGCCAGCAGGGCCAGCACAGATACGCAGTATTTT.

The genes are TRBV6-6 and TRBJ1-5; 8 bases line up with TRBD1. With V trimmed by 5 bases and J by 6 bases, 9 bases remained unmatched. Germline loops: CDR1 MNHNY, CDR2 SVGAGI (reference sequence). The length of the CDR3 is 15 residues. The CDR3 region has the DNA TGTGCCAGCAGTAGCGGACAGGGAGGACGTCAGCCCCAGCATTTT. The encoded protein is CASSSGQGGRQPQHF.

This chain links TRBV5-1 with TRBJ1-3; D not resolved. Germline V gene lookup returns CDR1 SGHRS and CDR2 YFSETQ. Between the trimmed V and J ends, which lost 2 bases and 0 bases, there was a span of 12 bases. This CDR3 has 16 residues. The chain's CDR3 is CASSFSGRSSGNTIYF. Written as DNA, the CDR3 is TGCGCCAGCAGCTTTTCTGGGCGAAGCTCTGGAAACACCATATATTTT.

This clone has a single count. This chain links TRBV30 with TRBJ1-4; D is possibly TRBD1 (5 bases). CDR1 is GTSNPN, CDR2 SVGIG, per germline (reference sequence). The CDR3 consists of 14 residues. With 7 bases removed from V and 5 bases from J, the gap between germline ends came to 17 bases. As DNA, the CDR3 is TGTGCCTATGCGACACAGGTCACAAATGAAAAACTGTTTTTT. It specifies CAYATQVTNEKLFF.

This clone was recorded a few times. The chain carries TRBV6-6 and TRBJ2-2; perhaps TRBD1 as D (5 bases). Deletions cut 5 bases from V and 2 bases from J, with 15 bases between. Germline CDR1 reads MNHNY; CDR2 reads SVGAGI (reference sequence). There are 16 residues in the CDR3. This chain's CDR3 is CASSLRQPLNTGELFF. The CDR3 bases are TGTGCCAGCAGTCTCCGACAGCCTCTAAACACCGGGGAGCTGTTTTTT.

The chain recombines TRBV7-3 with TRBJ2-1; no firm D call. The CDR3 spans 13 residues. V dropped 5 bases and J dropped 5 bases, with 10 bases sitting between them. Germline V gene data show CDR1 as SGHTA and CDR2 as FQGTGA. CDR3 coding DNA: TGTGCCAGCAGCCTCTCGGTCCACAATGAGCAGTTCTTC. Translation: CASSLSVHNEQFF.

The chain carries TRBV19 and TRBJ1-1; D gene uncertain. The germline V gene has CDR1 LNHDA and CDR2 SQIVND (reference sequence). The CDR3 length is 14 residues. Trimming took off 5 bases at V and 5 bases at J, with 15 bases between the two ends. The CDR3 coding sequence is TGTGCCAGTAGTCCCCAGTCGGGAGTAACTGAAGCTTTCTTT. Its protein is CASSPQSGVTEAFF.

This clone was seen more than once but under ten times. The chain couples TRBV28 to TRBJ1-4, with 8 bases that match TRBD1. Trimming cost V 6 bases and J 7 bases; bases outside gene matches: 7. The CDR3 length is 14 residues. The germline gives CDR1 MDHEN, CDR2 SYDVKM. Here the CDR3 reads CASRRTGLSEKLFF. The CDR3 region has the DNA TGTGCCAGCAGGAGGACAGGGTTGAGTGAAAAACTGTTTTTT.

This clone appeared a single time. The chain has TRBV28 and TRBJ2-7; D is perhaps TRBD2 (6 bases). The germline V and J ends were trimmed by 8 bases and 7 bases, with 18 bases remaining between them. Germline loops: CDR1 MDHEN, CDR2 SYDVKM. The CDR3 runs 13 residues. The CDR3 here is CASRRGWAQEQYF. The CDR3 coding sequence is TGTGCCAGCCGACGGGGGTGGGCCCAAGAGCAGTACTTC.

The V call is TRBV6-5, the J call TRBJ2-1, with D uncertain. Germline values: CDR1 MNHEY, CDR2 SVGAGI. V was trimmed by 5 bases and J by 0 bases, leaving 11 bases between them. The CDR3 consists of 15 residues. The CDR3 sequence is CASSKILSSYNEQFF. CDR3 bases: TGTGCCAGCAGTAAGATTCTTAGCTCCTACAATGAGCAGTTCTTC.

This clone was found a few times. V is TRBV21-1 and J is TRBJ1-5. TRBV21-1 is reported as a pseudogene. The length of the CDR3 is 15 residues. CDR3 DNA: TGTGCCAGCAGCAAAGTACGGAGCCATAGTCAGCCCCAGCATTTT. Translated, it gives CASSKVRSHSQPQHF.